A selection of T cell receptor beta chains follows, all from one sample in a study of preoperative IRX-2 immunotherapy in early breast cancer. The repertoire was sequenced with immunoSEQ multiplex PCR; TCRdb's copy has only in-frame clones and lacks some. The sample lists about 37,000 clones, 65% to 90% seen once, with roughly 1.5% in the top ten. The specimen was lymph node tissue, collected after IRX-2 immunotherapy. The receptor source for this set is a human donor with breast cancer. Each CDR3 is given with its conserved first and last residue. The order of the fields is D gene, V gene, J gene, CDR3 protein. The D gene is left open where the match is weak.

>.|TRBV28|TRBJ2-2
CASYEGGITGELFF
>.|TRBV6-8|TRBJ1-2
CASSYFGGRGYGYTF
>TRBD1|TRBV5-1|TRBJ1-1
CASSLGPRGANTEAFF
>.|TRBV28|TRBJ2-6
CASSSPTRLVLSGANVLTF
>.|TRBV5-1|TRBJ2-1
CASKGGGAANEQFF
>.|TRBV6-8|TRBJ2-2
CASSYEAPGELFF
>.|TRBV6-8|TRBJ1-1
CASSYSWEGNTEAFF
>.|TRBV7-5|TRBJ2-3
CASSPSRGQLRDTQYF
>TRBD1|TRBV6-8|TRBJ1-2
CAIFRFDRANYGYTF
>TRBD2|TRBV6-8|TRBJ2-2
CASSYRTSAGELFF
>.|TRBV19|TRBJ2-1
CASTTLGGGEQFF
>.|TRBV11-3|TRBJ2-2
CASSLTGAGAGELFF
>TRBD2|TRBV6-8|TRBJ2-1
CASSHERTSGGNEQFF
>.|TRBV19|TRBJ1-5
CASSIDSGNNQPQHF
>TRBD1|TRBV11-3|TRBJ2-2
CASSFGQGYTGELFF
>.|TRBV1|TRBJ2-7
CASSLGQGSSYEQYF
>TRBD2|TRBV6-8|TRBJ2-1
CASSTLAGGYNEQFF
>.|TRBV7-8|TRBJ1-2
CASSSVGAGGYTF
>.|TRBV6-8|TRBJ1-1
CATVVGRTEAFF
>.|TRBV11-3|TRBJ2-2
CASSQGPSKFTGELFF
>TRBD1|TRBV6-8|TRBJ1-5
CASSFSGTGYQPQHF
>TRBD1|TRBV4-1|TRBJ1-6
CASSRADRINSPLHF
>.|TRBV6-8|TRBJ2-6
CASSFIQPFRTGANVLTF
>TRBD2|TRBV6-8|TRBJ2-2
CASSWTSGGTGELFF
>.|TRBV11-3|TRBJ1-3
CASSSRTSGNTIYF
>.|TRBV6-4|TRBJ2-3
CASSYTPSSTDTQYF
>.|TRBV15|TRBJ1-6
CATSRDKGSSPLHF
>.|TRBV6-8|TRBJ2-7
CASSYLWGEQYF
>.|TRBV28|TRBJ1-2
CASSPGYYGYTF
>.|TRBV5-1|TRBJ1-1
CASSLRQENMNTEAFF
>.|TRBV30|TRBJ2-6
CAFTTGTGANVLTF
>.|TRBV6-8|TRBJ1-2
CAPRGGDYGYTF
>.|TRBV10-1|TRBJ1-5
CASSESGGGADQPQHF
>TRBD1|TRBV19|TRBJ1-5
CASSRDRENSNQPQHF
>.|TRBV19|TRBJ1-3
CASSIRGSSGNTIYF
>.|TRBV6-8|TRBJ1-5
CASCLSGSNQPQHF
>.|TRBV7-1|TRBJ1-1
CASSFSVNTEAFF
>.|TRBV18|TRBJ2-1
CASSPLQGPLSNNEQFF
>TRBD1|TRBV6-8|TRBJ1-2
CAISLGQGSNYGYTF
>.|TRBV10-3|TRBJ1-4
CAISESRADGLFF
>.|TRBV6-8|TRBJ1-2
CASSYMAEYGYTF
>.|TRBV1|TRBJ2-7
CASSQNYNLGGPSYEQYF
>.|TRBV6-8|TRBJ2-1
CASSYPLTSYNEQFF
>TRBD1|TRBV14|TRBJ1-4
CASSSQGLKLFF
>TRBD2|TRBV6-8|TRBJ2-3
CASSSGTSGGHTDTQYF
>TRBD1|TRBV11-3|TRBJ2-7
CASSKPGQGAWEQYF
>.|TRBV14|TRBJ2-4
CASSQDRRTAGGIQYF
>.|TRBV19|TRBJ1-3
CAIRAADSGNTIYF